This record covers a single T cell receptor (beta chain). Its target antigen remains unknown. No clone much larger than this one lies a single base away; base qualities are absent. Library creation used the immunoSEQ multiplex PCR assay. Rearranged TCR beta chain sequences were amplified with the hsTCRB Kit following the manufacturer's protocol. An Illumina MiSeq was used to sequence the TCRB libraries. The study's processing was this. Demultiplexing, trimming and gene mapping were performed with the kit vendor's proprietary platform. TCRdb stores this immuneACCESS table with in-frame sequences only. Part of the clones is absent; in the studies checked, under half of the shortfall reflects unresolved V genes, and no reason is known for the rest. V and J calls and clone size come straight from that table; D and trimming were deduced from the DNA. The sample includes roughly 51,000 clones, with 70% to 90% observed a single time. The ten largest clones represent approximately 2.5% of the sample.

The data belong to a study of a mutant IDH1 vaccine in newly diagnosed glioma (dated by TCRdb to 2020 to 2022). Broadly, across the study: The roughly 33 treated patients were 62.5% male and roughly 40% female, with a mean age of approximately 40 years. Prior to enrollment, standard therapy consisting of radiotherapy alone, temozolomide alone, or radiochemotherapy with temozolomide had been administered to patients, with the combination being received by most patients. Peripheral blood was collected at six visits: V03 (baseline), V05, V07, V10, V12 and V13. For exploratory analyses, approximately 23 treated patients had longitudinal TCRB deep sequencing done wherever samples were available. Results and caveats for the whole study, not just this receptor: PBMC samples for TCRB deep sequencing were selected based on availability. Changes in the top peripheral T cell clonotypes picked up by TCRB sequencing did not appear to be linked to pseudoprogression. According to the authors, sample limitations meant that analyses of patient blood samples could not be reproduced. Immune responses induced by the vaccine were seen in approximately 93% of patients across multiple MHC alleles.

The label giving this sample's time point can be read as: baseline, week 1 (first vaccination visit). What the treatment or condition label conveys for this sample: pre-vaccination baseline after standard-of-care therapy. The donors had newly diagnosed IDH1-mutant astrocytomas of WHO grade 3 or 4 that showed loss of nuclear ATRX. The samples were drawn from NOA16, a multicentre, single-arm, open-label phase I trial in Germany that tested a mutant IDH1 peptide vaccine in humans for the first time. Visit V03 blood draws served as the baseline sample for immunogenicity testing. The DNeasy Blood and Tissue Kit was used to extract genomic DNA from EDTA blood for TCRB sequencing. CDR1 and CDR2 were assigned from the germline V gene as MNHEY and SVGAGI. From the cysteine through the phenylalanine, the CDR3 covers 12 amino acids. Only the CDR3 DNA is retained, 36 bases long and in frame from the first base. The junction shows trimming of 5 bases on V and 6 bases on J, plus 10 bases between the germline ends.

The chain uses TRBV6-5 and TRBJ1-1; the D gene cannot be resolved reliably. The TCR sequence derives from a man in his forties with glioma. The material was PBMCs, obtained from a glioma patient treated with radiotherapy, temozolomide or both. Here the CDR3 is given as CASSLIGAEAFF. The sequenced DNA: TGTGCCAGCAGTCTGATTGGGGCTGAAGCTTTCTTT.